The T cell receptor (beta chain) described here comes from a study of shared clonotypes between healthy human individuals. The V gene lost 2 bases and the J gene lost 6 bases, with 22 bases spanning the gap. Germline CDR1 reads MGHRA; CDR2 reads YSYEKL. The CDR3 is 17 residues long. In its sample, this clone was seen a few times. As handled by the study authors: Filtering differed since immunoSEQ provided only junctions, with no quality scores. Here immunoSEQ multiplex PCR was the method, and the copy in TCRdb shows in-frame clones only, minus some. V and J calls and clone size are those listed in that table; D and trimming were worked out from the DNA. The repertoire holds around 980,000 clones, with about 84% as singletons. CD45RA-negative memory and CD45RA+ naive subsets were split from the CD4+ cells.

This receptor was obtained from a man between 18 and 29 years old in good health. Some clones in this sample may be carry-over from other donors' samples. The V gene is TRBV4-1, the J gene TRBJ1-2; no clear D gene. Sequencing input: memory CD4+ T cells from PBMCs. Subset meaning: CD45RA-negative fraction. CDR3 nucleotide sequence: TGCGCCAGCAGCCAAATGGCCCTTGACGTAAGTTGGGATGGCTACACCTTC. It specifies CASSQMALDVSWDGYTF.